The source of this T cell receptor beta chain is a study of blood T cell repertoires in COVID-19. Assay used: immunoSEQ multiplex PCR; TCRdb lists only in-frame clones, some missing. The data show under 200,000 clones, 87% seen once. This clone occurred once. The J segment lost 3 bases and the V segment lost 3 bases, leaving 8 bases of the junction unmatched. This CDR3 region has 16 residues. Germline lookup yields CDR1 KGHDR and CDR2 SFDVKD. The receptor was derived from a man in his sixties with active or convalescent COVID-19. The gene calls are TRBV24-1 and TRBJ2-3; the match to TRBD1 covers 7 bases. Sequenced input: peripheral blood. The CDR3 loop is CATSDVTGKRTDTQYF. The CDR3 DNA follows: TGTGCCACCAGTGATGTGACAGGGAAGAGGACAGATACGCAGTATTTT.